These 27 T cell receptor beta chains share one sample of origin, sequenced in a study of control samples from healthy donors and cancer patients. Data came from immunoSEQ multiplex PCR; TCRdb stores just in-frame clones and leaves some out. The sample has approximately 70,000 clones, 84% seen once. The specimen was blood. The receptor source for this set is a man aged 45-60 years in good health.

Notes on this clone: A read error may account for a junction end that differs from germline. The CDR3 DNA reads TGTGCCACCAGTGATTTAAGAGCGGGAGACTACAATAAGCAGTTCTTC. The encoded protein is CATSDLRAGDYNKQFF. The chain has TRBV24-1 and TRBJ2-1, with 8 positions matching TRBD2. The CDR3 has 16 residues. From germline, CDR1 is KGHDR and CDR2 SFDVKD.

This clone occurred once. J is TRBJ2-2 and V is TRBV2; possibly TRBD1 for D (5 bases). Trimming pared 1 base from V and 10 bases from J, leaving 16 bases between. Germline CDR1 is SNHLY and CDR2 is FYNNEI. CDR3 length equals 15 residues. In DNA, the CDR3 is TGTGCCAGCAGTGAAGGCCCAGGGTCCCTGTCGGAGCTGTTTTTT. As protein: CASSEGPGSLSELFF.

This chain links TRBV10-3 with TRBJ2-1; TRBD2 matches at 8 bases. The CDR3 spans 13 residues. Germline CDR1 is ENHRY and CDR2 is SYGVKD. With 6 bases clipped from V and 8 bases from J, the junction kept 6 bases outside the gene matches. The CDR3 spells CAIRLADSDEQFF. CDR3 coding DNA: TGTGCCATCAGACTAGCGGATTCCGATGAGCAGTTCTTC.

CDR3 sequence: CASSQIGGGGKTQYF. Here the CDR3 DNA reads TGTGCCAGCAGCCAGATAGGCGGAGGGGGCAAGACCCAGTACTTC. The rearrangement uses TRBV3-1 (or the pseudogene TRBV3-2) and TRBJ2-5; D is perhaps TRBD1 (7 bases). From germline, CDR1 is LGHDT and CDR2 YNNKEL (reference sequence). The CDR3 has 15 residues. The V end was cut by 3 bases, the J end by 6 bases, with 17 bases between.

The chain couples TRBV29-1 to TRBJ2-1; 7 nucleotides match TRBD1. Germline CDR1 and CDR2: SQVTM and ANQGSEA. V dropped 7 bases and J dropped 9; count of bases not matched to a gene: 6. The CDR3 contains 11 residues. The CDR3 DNA reads as TGCAGCGGGATAGGGACAGCTGAGCAGTTCTTC. Protein: CSGIGTAEQFF.

The chain combines TRBV7-9 with TRBJ2-1, with 9 bases identical to TRBD2. Germline assignment: CDR1 SEHNR and CDR2 FQNEAQ (reference sequence). The CDR3 consists of 17 residues. Unmatched junction bases numbered 11, after V lost 5 bases and J lost 3 bases. CDR3 region: CASSPPGEREDYNEQFF. CDR3 sequence (DNA): TGTGCCAGCAGCCCCCCAGGAGAGCGGGAGGACTACAATGAGCAGTTCTTC. Combining the CDR3 with reference TRBV7-9 and TRBJ2-1 gives the whole variable domain DTGVSQNPRHKITKRGQNVTFRCDPISEHNRLYWYRQTLGQGPEFLTYFQNEAQLEKSRLLSDRFSAERPKGSFSTLEIQRTEQGDSAMYLCASSPPGEREDYNEQFFGPGTRLTVL.

V and J are TRBV6-6 and TRBJ2-1, with 8 bases fitting TRBD1. With 2 bases clipped from V and 6 bases from J, the junction kept 3 bases outside the gene matches. This CDR3 spans 14 amino acids. The V gene's germline CDR1 is MNHNY and CDR2 SVGAGI (reference sequence). The CDR3 protein is CASSYGQGSNEQFF. For the CDR3, the DNA is TGTGCCAGCAGTTACGGACAGGGAAGCAATGAGCAGTTCTTC.

This chain uses TRBV9 with TRBJ2-3; 10 bases fit TRBD2. Unmatched junction bases numbered 15, after V lost 3 bases and J lost 5 bases. CDR3 size: 18 residues. Germline assignment: CDR1 SGDLS and CDR2 YYNGEE. The CDR3 spells CASSADVGLALLGDTQYF. As DNA, the CDR3 is TGTGCCAGCAGCGCCGATGTGGGACTAGCGCTACTGGGAGATACGCAGTATTTT.

The V and J genes are TRBV18 and TRBJ2-1; possibly TRBD1 for D (6 bases). The CDR3 sequence is 13 residues long. The germline V gene encodes CDR1 KGHSH and CDR2 LQKENI. V lost 5 bases, J lost 7 bases, and 12 bases lay in between. This CDR3 is CASSTAGTNEQFF. CDR3 nucleotides: TGTGCCAGCTCAACGGCAGGGACAAATGAGCAGTTCTTC.

This clone was observed a single time. The chain is built from TRBV11-3 and TRBJ2-2; perhaps TRBD2 as D (5 bases). CDR1 and CDR2 from the germline V gene are SGHNT and YENEEA. The CDR3 loop spans 17 amino acids. The ends were cut back, 1 base at V and 1 base at J, with 13 bases in the middle. CDR3 sequence (DNA): TGTGCCAGCAGCTTAGCGGTTGGCGGGTTGAACACCGGGGAGCTGTTTTTT. Its protein product is CASSLAVGGLNTGELFF.

The rearrangement joins TRBV28 to TRBJ2-3; no clear D. The ends were cut back, 4 bases at V and 5 bases at J, with 16 bases in the middle. CDR1 MDHEN and CDR2 SYDVKM come from the germline V gene. The CDR3 is 15 residues long. The CDR3 loop reads CASSSHSTVGDTQYF. In DNA form, the CDR3 reads TGTGCCAGCAGTTCCCACTCCACAGTAGGAGATACGCAGTATTTT.

The chain uses TRBV7-2 and TRBJ2-7; D is undetermined. Germline V gives CDR1 SGHTA, CDR2 FQGNSA. This CDR3 spans 13 amino acids. V was trimmed by 3 bases and J by 0 bases, leaving 6 bases between them. The DNA of the CDR3 is TGTGCCAGCAGCTTTATAAGCTCCTACGAGCAGTACTTC. Translated: CASSFISSYEQYF.

The genes are TRBV9 and TRBJ2-5; maybe TRBD2 (6 bases). V shed 2 bases and J shed 1 base, with 9 bases lying between them. Looked up from germline, CDR1 is SGDLS and CDR2 is YYNGEE. The CDR3 totals 14 residues. CDR3 sequence: CASSVGAGQETQYF. The CDR3 nucleotides are TGTGCCAGCAGCGTCGGAGCGGGCCAAGAGACCCAGTACTTC.

The V call is TRBV30, the J call TRBJ2-6; 8 bases agree with TRBD1. The CDR3 is 17 residues long. Per germline, CDR1 GTSNPN and CDR2 SVGIG (reference sequence). Trimming cost V 2 bases and J 0 bases; bases outside gene matches: 6. This CDR3 is CAWSTGTGRSGANVLTF. The CDR3 coding sequence is TGTGCCTGGAGTACCGGGACAGGTCGCTCTGGGGCCAACGTCCTGACTTTC.

The chain combines TRBV5-1 with TRBJ2-5; tentatively, D is TRBD2 (5 bases). The CDR3 has 14 residues. The V end lost 4 bases, the J end lost 5 bases, and 15 bases lay between the germline ends. Germline-derived CDR1 and CDR2 are SGHRS and YFSETQ. The CDR3 coding sequence is TGCGCCAGCAGCCCCCCGACTATTGGGGAGACCCAGTACTTC. Translation gives CASSPPTIGETQYF.

The rearrangement joins TRBV28 to TRBJ1-6; D remains unclear. Deletions cut 3 bases from V and 9 bases from J, with 12 bases between. From germline, CDR1 is MDHEN and CDR2 SYDVKM. CDR3 length equals 14 residues. The CDR3 DNA follows: TGTGCCAGCAGTTTTACGGGGTGGGGTTCACCCCTCCACTTT. Translating gives CASSFTGWGSPLHF.

The chain couples TRBV10-3 to TRBJ1-1, with no clear D. V was shortened by 3 bases and J by 6 bases, with 14 bases between the two germline ends. The CDR3 consists of 14 residues. The germline gives CDR1 ENHRY, CDR2 SYGVKD. Here the CDR3 DNA reads TGTGCCATCAGTGAAGGAGTGGGAAACCCTGAAGCTTTCTTT. Protein: CAISEGVGNPEAFF.

V usage is TRBV19 and J usage is TRBJ1-2, with D maybe TRBD1 (5 bases). The length of the CDR3 is 13 residues. V dropped 6 bases and J dropped 2 bases, with 10 bases sitting between them. Germline assignment: CDR1 LNHDA and CDR2 SQIVND (reference sequence). The CDR3 DNA follows: TGTGCCAGTAGCCCCGGGACGAACTATGGCTACACCTTC. Translation: CASSPGTNYGYTF.

This clone was recorded a few times. The J gene is TRBJ1-5, the V gene TRBV6-5; the D is unclear. V lost 7 bases and J lost 4, with 11 bases in between. Germline assignment: CDR1 MNHEY and CDR2 SVGAGI. The CDR3 has 13 residues. The chain's CDR3 is CASMREGNQPQHF. As DNA, the CDR3 is TGTGCCAGCATGCGGGAAGGGAATCAGCCCCAGCATTTT.

V and J are TRBV19 and TRBJ2-1, with D tentatively TRBD1 (6 bases). Trimming took 5 bases from V and 2 from J, leaving 13 bases between them. Germline values: CDR1 LNHDA, CDR2 SQIVND (reference sequence). The length of the CDR3 is 15 residues. This CDR3 is CASSEHRDTYNEQFF. The CDR3 nucleotides read TGTGCCAGTAGTGAACACCGGGACACCTACAATGAGCAGTTCTTC.

The rearrangement uses TRBV5-1 and TRBJ2-1, with 10 bases matching TRBD2. V shed 0 bases and J 9 bases; nucleotides not matched to a gene: 6. The CDR3 totals 15 residues. Germline V lookup: CDR1 SGHRS, CDR2 YFSETQ. The CDR3 coding sequence is TGCGCCAGCAGCTTGGAGAGCGGGAGGGCCGGTGAGCAGTTCTTC. This sequence encodes CASSLESGRAGEQFF.

The chain is built from TRBV7-6 and TRBJ2-5, with TRBD1 identical over 7 bases. CDR3 length: 15 amino acids. Germline loops: CDR1 SGHVS, CDR2 FNYEAQ. The J segment lost 4 bases and the V segment lost 0 bases, leaving 5 bases of the junction unmatched. Here the CDR3 reads CASSLAGTDIETQYF. As DNA, the CDR3 is TGTGCCAGCAGCTTAGCTGGGACAGATATAGAGACCCAGTACTTC.

The chain couples TRBV19 to TRBJ1-6, with D tentatively TRBD1 (5 bases). V was trimmed by 10 bases and J by 0 bases, leaving 10 bases between them. The CDR3 contains 14 residues. CDR1 is LNHDA, CDR2 SQIVND, per germline (reference sequence). The CDR3: CATRQSSYNSPLHF. The DNA of the CDR3 is TGTGCCACCCGACAGTCCTCCTATAATTCACCCCTCCACTTT.

This clone has a single count. This chain uses TRBV24-1 with TRBJ2-1; 14 nucleotides align to TRBD2. Losses at the gene ends were 6 bases for V and 8 bases for J; bases not matched to a gene: 5. Germline assignment: CDR1 KGHDR and CDR2 SFDVKD. The CDR3 is 15 residues long. CDR3 DNA sequence: TGTGCCACCAGTCCGGGACTAGCGGGAGTTGATGAGCAGTTCTTC. Protein product: CATSPGLAGVDEQFF.

On this clone: Different DNA sequences within this sample yield the same CDR3. The gene calls are TRBV30 and TRBJ1-4, with TRBD1 matching 8 bases. There are 15 residues in the CDR3. Germline CDR1 reads GTSNPN; CDR2 reads SVGIG (reference sequence). V shed 2 bases, J shed 6 bases, and the junction held 8 bases outside the gene matches. The CDR3 sequence is CAWSIAGGMDEKLFF. CDR3 in DNA: TGTGCCTGGAGTATAGCAGGGGGCATGGATGAAAAACTGTTTTTT.

The chain couples TRBV3-1 (or the pseudogene TRBV3-2) to TRBJ1-2, with a tentative D call TRBD1 (6 bases). There are 14 residues in the CDR3. Germline V lookup: CDR1 LGHDT, CDR2 YNNKEL (reference sequence). Trimming took 6 bases from V and 4 from J, leaving 15 bases between them. In nucleotides, the CDR3 is TGTGCCAGCAGTCCAGTCACGGACAGCTATGGCTACACCTTC. Protein sequence: CASSPVTDSYGYTF.

This chain uses TRBV7-9 with TRBJ1-2; D gene unclear. This CDR3 has 14 residues. With 5 bases removed from V and 4 bases from J, the gap between germline ends came to 14 bases. The germline V gene encodes CDR1 SEHNR and CDR2 FQNEAQ (reference sequence). CDR3 sequence (DNA): TGTGCCAGCAGCGCCCGGGGAGACGGCTATGGCTACACCTTC. As protein: CASSARGDGYGYTF.